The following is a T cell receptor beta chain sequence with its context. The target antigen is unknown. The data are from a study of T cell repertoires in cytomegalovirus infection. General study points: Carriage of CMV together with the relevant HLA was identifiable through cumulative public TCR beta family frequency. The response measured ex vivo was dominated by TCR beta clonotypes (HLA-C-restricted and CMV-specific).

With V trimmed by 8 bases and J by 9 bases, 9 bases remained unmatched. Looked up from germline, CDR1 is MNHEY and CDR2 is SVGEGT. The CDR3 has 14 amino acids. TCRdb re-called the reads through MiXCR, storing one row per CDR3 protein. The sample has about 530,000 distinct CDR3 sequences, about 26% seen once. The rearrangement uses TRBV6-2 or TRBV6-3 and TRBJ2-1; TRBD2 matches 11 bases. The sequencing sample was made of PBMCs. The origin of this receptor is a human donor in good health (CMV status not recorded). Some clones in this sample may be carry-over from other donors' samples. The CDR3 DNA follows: TGTGCCAGCGGTTCTCTAGCGGGAGGTGGTGAGCAGTTCTTC. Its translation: CASGSLAGGGEQFF.